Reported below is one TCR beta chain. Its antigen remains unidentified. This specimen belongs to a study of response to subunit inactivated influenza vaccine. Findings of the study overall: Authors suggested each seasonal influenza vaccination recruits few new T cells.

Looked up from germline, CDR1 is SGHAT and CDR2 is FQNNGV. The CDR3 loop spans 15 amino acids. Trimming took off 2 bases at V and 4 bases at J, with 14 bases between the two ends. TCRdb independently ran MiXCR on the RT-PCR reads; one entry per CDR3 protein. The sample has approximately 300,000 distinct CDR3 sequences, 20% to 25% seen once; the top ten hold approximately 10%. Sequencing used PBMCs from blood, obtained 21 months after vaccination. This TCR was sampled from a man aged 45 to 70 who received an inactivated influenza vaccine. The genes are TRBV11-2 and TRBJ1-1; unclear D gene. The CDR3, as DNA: TGTGCCAGCAGCTTAATGGCGGGCTGGCGCACTGAAGCTTTCTTT. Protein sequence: CASSLMAGWRTEAFF.